What follows are 8 T cell receptor beta chains derived from one specimen sequenced in a study of OX40 agonist ivuxolimab in advanced cancers. The protocol was immunoSEQ multiplex PCR, while the TCRdb copy is restricted to in-frame clones and leaves out a portion. The sample records around 65,000 clones, under 95% being singletons. Sample: CD4+ or CD8+ T cells sorted from blood, taken in a trial of the OX40 agonist ivuxolimab. All receptors derive from an adult with an advanced solid tumor such as melanoma, head and neck, liver or kidney cancer.

This clone is a singleton in its sample. J is TRBJ2-1 and V is TRBV15, with D possibly TRBD2 on 5 matching bases. V lost 0 bases and J 6 bases, leaving 9 bases between the germline ends. Germline V gives CDR1 LNHNV, CDR2 YYDKDF (reference sequence). The CDR3 runs to 14 residues. CDR3 in amino acids: CATSRDFTSNEQFF. DNA of the CDR3: TGTGCCACCAGCAGAGACTTCACTAGCAATGAGCAGTTCTTC.

In the case of this clone: The junction departs from the called germline gene at one end, perhaps through a read error. The CDR3 nucleotides read TGCGCCAGCAGAATACAGGGGGGCCAGGACTTC. Encoded protein: CASRIQGGQDF. This chain links TRBV4-1 with TRBJ2-5, with TRBD1 identical over 8 bases. Germline CDR1 and CDR2: MGHRA and YSYEKL. The CDR3 extends over 11 amino acids.

The chain couples TRBV9 to TRBJ2-1; no clear D gene. Germline V gene lookup returns CDR1 SGDLS and CDR2 YYNGEE. This CDR3 is built from 14 residues. V lost 3 bases and J lost 1, with 8 bases in between. The CDR3 region has the DNA TGTGCCAGCAGCGCCTTACAGTCCTACAATGAGCAGTTCTTC. This sequence encodes CASSALQSYNEQFF. The full variable domain, in which reference TRBV9 and TRBJ2-1 provide the parts outside the CDR3, is DSGVTQTPKHLITATGQRVTLRCSPRSGDLSVYWYQQSLDQGLQFLIQYYNGEERAKGNILERFSAQQFPDLHSELNLSSLELGDSALYFCASSALQSYNEQFFGPGTRLTVL.

The chain recombines TRBV13 with TRBJ2-1; D remains ambiguous. Germline CDR1 and CDR2: PRHDT and FYEKMQ (reference sequence). The CDR3 consists of 11 residues. Trimming removed 4 bases at V and 7 bases at J, with 5 bases between. CDR3 loop: CASSSRNEQFF. The CDR3 coding sequence is TGTGCCAGCAGCTCTCGTAATGAGCAGTTCTTC.

The CDR3 spells CASSLDEGLTEKLFF. The CDR3 coding sequence is TGTGCCAGCAGTCTCGACGAGGGGTTAACTGAAAAACTGTTTTTT. This sequence joins TRBV6-1 and TRBJ1-4, with a weak D call TRBD1 (5 bases). The CDR3 sequence is 15 residues long. The V gene's germline CDR1 is MNHNS and CDR2 SASEGT. Trimming removed 5 bases at V and 7 bases at J, with 17 bases between.

This clone appeared a single time. The J gene is TRBJ1-2, the V gene TRBV5-5; D is uncertain. With 0 bases removed from V and 4 bases from J, the gap between germline ends came to 10 bases. The CDR3 runs to 14 residues. Germline assignment: CDR1 SGHKS and CDR2 YYEKEE (reference sequence). In DNA, the CDR3 is TGTGCCAGCAGCTTGGGATTGCCTAGCTATGGCTACACCTTC. Its translation: CASSLGLPSYGYTF.

This chain uses TRBV7-9 with TRBJ2-7; TRBD1 aligns across 7 bases. J lost 0 bases, V lost 7 bases, and 6 bases had no gene match. CDR1 and CDR2 from the germline V gene are SEHNR and FQNEAQ (reference sequence). This CDR3 has 14 amino acids. The CDR3 sequence is CASKPRDSSYEQYF. The CDR3, as DNA: TGTGCCAGCAAACCCCGGGACAGCTCCTACGAGCAGTACTTC.

The V gene is TRBV21-1, the J gene TRBJ2-5; the D call TRBD2 from the table was never checked on the DNA. TRBV21-1 is reported as a pseudogene. CDR3 length: 10 residues. CDR3 DNA sequence: TGTGCCAGCACTAGAAAGACCCAGTACTTC. It is translated as CASTRKTQYF.